One sample yielded the 30 T cell receptor beta chains listed below, sequenced in a study of cytomegalovirus exposure and HLA in healthy donors. In the PCR, 60 Vbeta and 13 Jbeta primers were used. Only in-frame clones appear in the TCRdb table, and some are missing; sequencing was by immunoSEQ multiplex PCR. The sample records 100,000 to 150,000 clones, about 84% being singletons. Sequencing was performed on PBMCs. Receptors originate from a man younger than 35 in good health and CMV-seropositive.

The chain is built from TRBV10-1 and TRBJ2-3, with 13 positions matching TRBD2. With 5 bases clipped from V and 2 bases from J, the junction kept 7 bases outside the gene matches. Germline CDR1 is WNHNN and CDR2 is SYGVQD (reference sequence). This CDR3 is 17 amino acids long. The CDR3 loop reads CASSHSGTSGDTDTQYF. The CDR3 DNA is TGCGCCAGCAGTCATTCCGGGACTAGCGGGGACACAGATACGCAGTATTTT.

This clone is a singleton in its sample. The V gene is TRBV30, the J gene TRBJ1-5; D might be TRBD1 (5 bases). The germline gives CDR1 GTSNPN, CDR2 SVGIG (reference sequence). The CDR3 is 14 residues long. Between the trimmed V and J ends, which lost 0 bases and 4 bases, there was a span of 10 bases. CDR3 bases: TGTGCCTGGAGTGTACAGGAGACAAATCAGCCCCAGCATTTT. Translation: CAWSVQETNQPQHF. The full variable domain, its missing parts supplied by reference TRBV30 and TRBJ1-5, is SQTIHQWPATLVQPVGSPLSLECTVEGTSNPNLYWYRQAAGRGLQLLFYSVGIGQISSEVPQNLSASRPQDRQFILSSKKLLLSDSGFYLCAWSVQETNQPQHFGDGTRLSIL.

The genes are TRBV9 and TRBJ2-3; 9 nucleotides line up with TRBD2. CDR1 is SGDLS and CDR2 is YYNGEE in the germline V gene. The CDR3 is 16 residues long. The V gene end was trimmed by 4 bases and the J gene end by 7 bases; junction bases not matched to a gene: 13. CDR3 residues: CASSPLGTSLTHTQYF. The CDR3 DNA reads as TGTGCCAGCAGCCCCCTCGGGACTAGCCTCACGCATACGCAGTATTTT. Combining the CDR3 with reference TRBV9 and TRBJ2-3 gives the whole variable domain DSGVTQTPKHLITATGQRVTLRCSPRSGDLSVYWYQQSLDQGLQFLIQYYNGEERAKGNILERFSAQQFPDLHSELNLSSLELGDSALYFCASSPLGTSLTHTQYFGPGTRLTVL.

The chain employs TRBV30 and TRBJ1-2, with 7 bases matching TRBD1. Germline lookup yields CDR1 GTSNPN and CDR2 SVGIG (reference sequence). The CDR3 has 16 residues. Unmatched junction bases numbered 12, after V lost 0 bases and J lost 5 bases. CDR3 in amino acids: CAWSVHYGGQTYGYTF. DNA for the CDR3: TGTGCCTGGAGTGTACATTACGGGGGACAGACATATGGCTACACCTTC.

The chain combines TRBV29-1 with TRBJ2-3; D unclear. The CDR3 is 12 amino acids. Germline CDR1 reads SQVTM; CDR2 reads ANQGSEA. V gave up 5 bases and J gave up 8 bases, with 14 bases separating them. This CDR3 is CSVPLMGVTQYF. The CDR3 nucleotides read TGCAGCGTTCCCCTCATGGGCGTTACGCAGTATTTT.

This clone showed up just a few times. The rearrangement joins TRBV11-2 to TRBJ2-3; 8 bases align to TRBD2. CDR3 length: 14 residues. CDR1 and CDR2 from the germline V gene are SGHAT and FQNNGV. Losses at the gene ends were 6 bases for V and 2 bases for J; bases not matched to a gene: 4. The CDR3 sequence: CASSPGLATDTQYF. CDR3 nucleotide sequence: TGTGCCAGCAGTCCTGGACTAGCCACAGATACGCAGTATTTT. The whole variable domain, remainder taken from reference TRBV11-2 and TRBJ2-3, is EAGVAQSPRYKIIEKRQSVAFWCNPISGHATLYWYQQILGQGPKLLIQFQNNGVVDDSQLPKDRFSAERLKGVDSTLKIQPAKLEDSAVYLCASSPGLATDTQYFGPGTRLTVL.

The CDR3 spells CASSGLAPWSGELFF. In DNA, the CDR3 is TGTGCCAGCAGTGGACTAGCGCCCTGGTCCGGGGAGCTGTTTTTT. The chain couples TRBV25-1 to TRBJ2-2; 8 nucleotides agree with TRBD2. Losses at the gene ends were 4 bases for V and 6 bases for J; bases not matched to a gene: 7. The germline gives CDR1 MGHDK, CDR2 SYGVNS. CDR3 length: 15 amino acids.

The CDR3 loop reads CASGTGVSVGYTF. The CDR3 DNA is TGTGCCAGTGGGACAGGGGTATCTGTCGGCTACACCTTC. This sequence joins TRBV19 and TRBJ1-2; 10 bases are a match to TRBD1. The CDR3 covers 13 residues. Trimming took 8 bases from V and 8 from J; bases not matched to a gene: 8. Germline V lookup: CDR1 LNHDA, CDR2 SQIVND (reference sequence).

The chain carries TRBV7-6 and TRBJ2-2; weak D call: TRBD1 (5 bases). Germline V gene sequence: CDR1 SGHVS, CDR2 FNYEAQ. V lost 8 bases and J 4 bases, leaving 14 bases between the germline ends. The CDR3 is 14 amino acids. CDR3 bases: TGTGCCAGCTCTCCAGGGCGTCCCACCGGGGAGCTGTTTTTT. This sequence encodes CASSPGRPTGELFF.

V is TRBV7-6 and J is TRBJ2-7; 9 nucleotides agree with TRBD1. With 4 bases clipped from V and 5 bases from J, the junction kept 3 bases outside the gene matches. In germline, CDR1 is SGHVS, CDR2 FNYEAQ. CDR3 length: 13 amino acids. CDR3 coding DNA: TGTGCCAGCAGCTCCGGGACAGGGAACGAGCAGTACTTC. Translated, it gives CASSSGTGNEQYF. The full variable domain, completed using reference TRBV7-6 and TRBJ2-7, is GAGVSQSPRYKVTKRGQDVALRCDPISGHVSLYWYRQALGQGPEFLTYFNYEAQQDKSGLPNDRFSAERPEGSISTLTIQRTEQRDSAMYRCASSSGTGNEQYFGPGTRLTVT.

This chain uses TRBV19 with TRBJ1-1, with D unclear. The CDR3 contains 11 residues. V dropped 11 bases and J dropped 3 bases, with 10 bases sitting between them. CDR1 and CDR2 from the germline V gene are LNHDA and SQIVND (reference sequence). The CDR3, as DNA: TGTGCCGCCACGTGGCACACTGAAGCTTTCTTT. It translates to CAATWHTEAFF.

V and J are TRBV4-2 and TRBJ2-2; D remains unclear. Germline assignment: CDR1 LGHNA and CDR2 YNFKEQ. Trimming removed 4 bases at V and 6 bases at J, with 9 bases between. The CDR3 sequence is 13 residues long. The CDR3 is CASSPSRSGELFF. CDR3 in DNA: TGTGCCAGCAGCCCGTCTCGGTCCGGGGAGCTGTTTTTT.

The chain carries TRBV30 and TRBJ2-1; 9 bases align to TRBD2. Per germline, CDR1 GTSNPN and CDR2 SVGIG (reference sequence). CDR3 length equals 16 residues. Germline trimming cut 3 bases from V and 7 bases from J; bases unmatched to any gene: 13. This chain's CDR3 is CAWSPPLAGLGNEQFF. The CDR3, as DNA: TGTGCCTGGAGCCCCCCCCTAGCGGGACTAGGGAATGAGCAGTTCTTC.

This chain joins TRBV19 and TRBJ1-5, with TRBD1 matching 9 bases. V was pared by 5 bases and J by 0 bases, with 8 bases of the junction left unmatched. The germline CDR1 and CDR2 sequences are LNHDA and SQIVND (reference sequence). CDR3 length equals 17 residues. CDR3 amino acids: CASSVGQGANSNQPQHF. The CDR3, as DNA: TGTGCCAGTAGTGTGGGACAGGGAGCAAATAGCAATCAGCCCCAGCATTTT.

This clone was counted between two and nine times. This rearrangement joins TRBV6-1 to TRBJ1-5, with D possibly being TRBD1 (5 bases). The germline V and J ends were trimmed by 1 base and 6 bases, with 7 bases remaining between them. Germline CDR1 is MNHNS and CDR2 is SASEGT. CDR3 length: 13 amino acids. The CDR3 nucleotides are TGTGCCAGCAGTGAAGTTGACAGTCAGCCCCAGCATTTT. Residues: CASSEVDSQPQHF.

The V and J genes are TRBV7-2 and TRBJ2-3, with 12 bases aligning to TRBD2. J was trimmed by 1 base and V by 5 bases; bases with no gene match: 13. CDR3 length: 19 amino acids. Germline lookup yields CDR1 SGHTA and CDR2 FQGNSA. CDR3 nucleotide sequence: TGTGCCAGCAGCCGACGTGTCCTAGCGGGGGGGCTGGGCACAGATACGCAGTATTTT. As protein: CASSRRVLAGGLGTDTQYF.

This clone is a singleton in its sample. This sequence joins TRBV19 and TRBJ2-3; 7 bases are shared with TRBD1. V lost 9 bases to trimming and J lost 5 bases; unmatched junction nucleotides: 5. The CDR3 has 12 amino acids. CDR1 is LNHDA, CDR2 SQIVND, per germline (reference sequence). CDR3 region: CASRDSLDTQYF. CDR3 DNA: TGTGCCAGCCGGGACAGCTTAGATACGCAGTATTTT.

The chain couples TRBV4-2 to TRBJ1-1; a weak D match, TRBD1 (5 bases). Trimming shortened V by 4 bases and J by 3 bases, and 18 bases separated the two germline ends. CDR3 size: 16 residues. CDR1 and CDR2 (germline): LGHNA, YNFKEQ. CDR3 nucleotides: TGTGCCAGCAGCCTTATGGAAGGGTCGGGGGACACTGAAGCTTTCTTT. Protein product: CASSLMEGSGDTEAFF.

The chain has TRBV13 and TRBJ2-5, with TRBD1 matching over 10 bases. The CDR3 consists of 16 residues. The trim removed 2 bases at V and 5 bases at J, leaving 8 bases unmatched. In germline, CDR1 is PRHDT, CDR2 FYEKMQ (reference sequence). In DNA form, the CDR3 reads TGTGCCAGCAGCTTAAACGCGGGACAGGGGATGGAGACCCAGTACTTC. It translates to CASSLNAGQGMETQYF.

This clone was seen a single time. The J gene is TRBJ2-5, the V gene TRBV7-9; 8 bases line up with TRBD1. Trimming at V came to 5 bases and at J to 2 bases, leaving 10 bases not matched to a gene. The CDR3 spans 16 residues. Germline V lookup: CDR1 SEHNR, CDR2 FQNEAQ (reference sequence). This chain's CDR3 is CASSPLGQGFQETQYF. The CDR3 DNA reads as TGTGCCAGCAGCCCCCTAGGACAGGGCTTTCAAGAGACCCAGTACTTC.

The chain couples TRBV29-1 to TRBJ2-7; 8 nucleotides line up with TRBD1. The CDR3 contains 14 residues. The germline V gene encodes CDR1 SQVTM and CDR2 ANQGSEA. With V trimmed by 4 bases and J by 4 bases, 9 bases remained unmatched. CDR3 protein: CSVAFGQGAYEQYF. The CDR3 DNA reads as TGCAGCGTTGCTTTTGGGCAGGGGGCTTACGAGCAGTACTTC.

The chain employs TRBV19 and TRBJ1-5; D might be TRBD1 (5 bases). The V gene's germline CDR1 is LNHDA and CDR2 SQIVND (reference sequence). Trimming took 1 base from V and 6 from J, leaving 16 bases between them. The CDR3 runs to 16 residues. The CDR3 protein is CASSIGGRGSSQPQHF. In nucleotides, the CDR3 is TGTGCCAGTAGTATAGGAGGCCGGGGGTCAAGTCAGCCCCAGCATTTT. Full variable domain (remainder filled in from reference TRBV19 and TRBJ1-5): DGGITQSPKYLFRKEGQNVTLSCEQNLNHDAMYWYRQDPGQGLRLIYYSQIVNDFQKGDIAEGYSVSREKKESFPLTVTSAQKNPTAFYLCASSIGGRGSSQPQHFGDGTRLSIL.

The chain uses TRBV7-8 and TRBJ2-1, with 15 positions matching TRBD2. The germline CDR1 and CDR2 sequences are SGHVS and FQNEAQ. The trim removed 5 bases at V and 7 bases at J, leaving 6 bases unmatched. CDR3 length: 16 residues. CDR3 nucleotides: TGTGCCAGCAGCGGGCGGACTAGCGGGGGGGTGAATGAGCAGTTCTTC. This encodes CASSGRTSGGVNEQFF.

DNA for the CDR3: TGTGCCAGCAGTTTACAGGGGCTGGGAGAGACCCAGTACTTC. Translating it yields CASSLQGLGETQYF. The chain is built from TRBV27 and TRBJ2-5, with D possibly TRBD1 on 6 matching bases. Trimming left V 2 bases short and J 4 bases short, with 11 bases between. This CDR3 is built from 14 residues. Germline values: CDR1 MNHEY, CDR2 SMNVEV (reference sequence).

The chain joins TRBV2 to TRBJ1-2; D is ambiguous. The germline V and J ends were trimmed by 2 bases and 2 bases, with 12 bases remaining between them. Germline V gene data show CDR1 as SNHLY and CDR2 as FYNNEI. The CDR3 runs to 15 residues. The CDR3 DNA sequence: TGTGCCAGCAGTGAATCTGGTAGAATCAACTATGGCTACACCTTC. This encodes CASSESGRINYGYTF.

The chain employs TRBV9 and TRBJ2-3; no firm D call. This CDR3 comprises 15 residues. Trimming removed 1 base from V and 3 bases from J, with 12 bases in between. The germline V gene encodes CDR1 SGDLS and CDR2 YYNGEE. CDR3 nucleotide sequence: TGTGCCAGCAGCGTATCAGTCCCTTTTACAGATACGCAGTATTTT. Its translation: CASSVSVPFTDTQYF.

This chain connects TRBV6-1 to TRBJ2-3, with 10 bases lining up with TRBD1. CDR1 is MNHNS and CDR2 is SASEGT in the germline V gene. The J segment lost 1 base and the V segment lost 4 bases, leaving 2 bases of the junction unmatched. This CDR3 is built from 15 residues. CDR3 residues: CASSVGTGGTDTQYF. The CDR3 coding sequence is TGTGCCAGCAGTGTAGGGACAGGGGGCACAGATACGCAGTATTTT.

The chain combines TRBV7-8 with TRBJ1-5, with a possible D match to TRBD1 (5 bases). V lost 5 bases to trimming and J lost 6 bases, with 14 bases between them. Germline V gives CDR1 SGHVS, CDR2 FQNEAQ. CDR3 size: 14 residues. CDR3 DNA: TGTGCCAGCAGCCCCGACAGTTTAGTTCAGCCCCAGCATTTT. Residues: CASSPDSLVQPQHF.

The V and J genes are TRBV5-4 and TRBJ2-1, with 8 bases fitting TRBD2. The CDR3 loop spans 14 amino acids. In germline, CDR1 is SGHNT, CDR2 YYREEE (reference sequence). Germline trimming cut 2 bases from V and 9 bases from J; bases unmatched to any gene: 7. The CDR3 DNA sequence: TGTGCCAGCAGCTTAATCGGGAGGGTGGGTGAGCAGTTCTTC. Encoded protein: CASSLIGRVGEQFF.

The chain recombines TRBV7-9 with TRBJ2-1; TRBD2 aligns across 7 bases. V gave up 10 bases and J gave up 5 bases; unmatched junction bases: 11. From germline, CDR1 is SEHNR and CDR2 FQNEAQ (reference sequence). The CDR3 has 14 residues. CDR3 sequence: CATGTTFPDNEQFF. Here the CDR3 DNA reads TGTGCCACCGGGACTACCTTTCCGGACAATGAGCAGTTCTTC.